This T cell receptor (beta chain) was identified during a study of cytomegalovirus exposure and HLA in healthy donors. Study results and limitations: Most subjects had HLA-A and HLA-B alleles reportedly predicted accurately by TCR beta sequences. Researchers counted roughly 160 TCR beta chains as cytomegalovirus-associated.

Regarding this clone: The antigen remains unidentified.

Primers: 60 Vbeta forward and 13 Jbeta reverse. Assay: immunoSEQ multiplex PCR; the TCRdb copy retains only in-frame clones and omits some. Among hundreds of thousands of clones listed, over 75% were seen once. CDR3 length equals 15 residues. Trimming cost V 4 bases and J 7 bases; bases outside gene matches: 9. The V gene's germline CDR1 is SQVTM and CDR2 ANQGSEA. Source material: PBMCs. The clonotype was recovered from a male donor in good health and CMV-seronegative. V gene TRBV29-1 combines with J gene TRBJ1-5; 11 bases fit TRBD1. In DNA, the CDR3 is TGCAGCGTTGGGGGGATGGGGACAGGGGGACAGCCCCAGCATTTT. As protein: CSVGGMGTGGQPQHF. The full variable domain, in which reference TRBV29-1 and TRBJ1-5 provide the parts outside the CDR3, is SAVISQKPSRDICQRGTSLTIQCQVDSQVTMMFWYRQQPGQSLTLIATANQGSEATYESGFVIDKFPISRPNLTFSTLTVSNMSPEDSSIYLCSVGGMGTGGQPQHFGDGTRLSIL.